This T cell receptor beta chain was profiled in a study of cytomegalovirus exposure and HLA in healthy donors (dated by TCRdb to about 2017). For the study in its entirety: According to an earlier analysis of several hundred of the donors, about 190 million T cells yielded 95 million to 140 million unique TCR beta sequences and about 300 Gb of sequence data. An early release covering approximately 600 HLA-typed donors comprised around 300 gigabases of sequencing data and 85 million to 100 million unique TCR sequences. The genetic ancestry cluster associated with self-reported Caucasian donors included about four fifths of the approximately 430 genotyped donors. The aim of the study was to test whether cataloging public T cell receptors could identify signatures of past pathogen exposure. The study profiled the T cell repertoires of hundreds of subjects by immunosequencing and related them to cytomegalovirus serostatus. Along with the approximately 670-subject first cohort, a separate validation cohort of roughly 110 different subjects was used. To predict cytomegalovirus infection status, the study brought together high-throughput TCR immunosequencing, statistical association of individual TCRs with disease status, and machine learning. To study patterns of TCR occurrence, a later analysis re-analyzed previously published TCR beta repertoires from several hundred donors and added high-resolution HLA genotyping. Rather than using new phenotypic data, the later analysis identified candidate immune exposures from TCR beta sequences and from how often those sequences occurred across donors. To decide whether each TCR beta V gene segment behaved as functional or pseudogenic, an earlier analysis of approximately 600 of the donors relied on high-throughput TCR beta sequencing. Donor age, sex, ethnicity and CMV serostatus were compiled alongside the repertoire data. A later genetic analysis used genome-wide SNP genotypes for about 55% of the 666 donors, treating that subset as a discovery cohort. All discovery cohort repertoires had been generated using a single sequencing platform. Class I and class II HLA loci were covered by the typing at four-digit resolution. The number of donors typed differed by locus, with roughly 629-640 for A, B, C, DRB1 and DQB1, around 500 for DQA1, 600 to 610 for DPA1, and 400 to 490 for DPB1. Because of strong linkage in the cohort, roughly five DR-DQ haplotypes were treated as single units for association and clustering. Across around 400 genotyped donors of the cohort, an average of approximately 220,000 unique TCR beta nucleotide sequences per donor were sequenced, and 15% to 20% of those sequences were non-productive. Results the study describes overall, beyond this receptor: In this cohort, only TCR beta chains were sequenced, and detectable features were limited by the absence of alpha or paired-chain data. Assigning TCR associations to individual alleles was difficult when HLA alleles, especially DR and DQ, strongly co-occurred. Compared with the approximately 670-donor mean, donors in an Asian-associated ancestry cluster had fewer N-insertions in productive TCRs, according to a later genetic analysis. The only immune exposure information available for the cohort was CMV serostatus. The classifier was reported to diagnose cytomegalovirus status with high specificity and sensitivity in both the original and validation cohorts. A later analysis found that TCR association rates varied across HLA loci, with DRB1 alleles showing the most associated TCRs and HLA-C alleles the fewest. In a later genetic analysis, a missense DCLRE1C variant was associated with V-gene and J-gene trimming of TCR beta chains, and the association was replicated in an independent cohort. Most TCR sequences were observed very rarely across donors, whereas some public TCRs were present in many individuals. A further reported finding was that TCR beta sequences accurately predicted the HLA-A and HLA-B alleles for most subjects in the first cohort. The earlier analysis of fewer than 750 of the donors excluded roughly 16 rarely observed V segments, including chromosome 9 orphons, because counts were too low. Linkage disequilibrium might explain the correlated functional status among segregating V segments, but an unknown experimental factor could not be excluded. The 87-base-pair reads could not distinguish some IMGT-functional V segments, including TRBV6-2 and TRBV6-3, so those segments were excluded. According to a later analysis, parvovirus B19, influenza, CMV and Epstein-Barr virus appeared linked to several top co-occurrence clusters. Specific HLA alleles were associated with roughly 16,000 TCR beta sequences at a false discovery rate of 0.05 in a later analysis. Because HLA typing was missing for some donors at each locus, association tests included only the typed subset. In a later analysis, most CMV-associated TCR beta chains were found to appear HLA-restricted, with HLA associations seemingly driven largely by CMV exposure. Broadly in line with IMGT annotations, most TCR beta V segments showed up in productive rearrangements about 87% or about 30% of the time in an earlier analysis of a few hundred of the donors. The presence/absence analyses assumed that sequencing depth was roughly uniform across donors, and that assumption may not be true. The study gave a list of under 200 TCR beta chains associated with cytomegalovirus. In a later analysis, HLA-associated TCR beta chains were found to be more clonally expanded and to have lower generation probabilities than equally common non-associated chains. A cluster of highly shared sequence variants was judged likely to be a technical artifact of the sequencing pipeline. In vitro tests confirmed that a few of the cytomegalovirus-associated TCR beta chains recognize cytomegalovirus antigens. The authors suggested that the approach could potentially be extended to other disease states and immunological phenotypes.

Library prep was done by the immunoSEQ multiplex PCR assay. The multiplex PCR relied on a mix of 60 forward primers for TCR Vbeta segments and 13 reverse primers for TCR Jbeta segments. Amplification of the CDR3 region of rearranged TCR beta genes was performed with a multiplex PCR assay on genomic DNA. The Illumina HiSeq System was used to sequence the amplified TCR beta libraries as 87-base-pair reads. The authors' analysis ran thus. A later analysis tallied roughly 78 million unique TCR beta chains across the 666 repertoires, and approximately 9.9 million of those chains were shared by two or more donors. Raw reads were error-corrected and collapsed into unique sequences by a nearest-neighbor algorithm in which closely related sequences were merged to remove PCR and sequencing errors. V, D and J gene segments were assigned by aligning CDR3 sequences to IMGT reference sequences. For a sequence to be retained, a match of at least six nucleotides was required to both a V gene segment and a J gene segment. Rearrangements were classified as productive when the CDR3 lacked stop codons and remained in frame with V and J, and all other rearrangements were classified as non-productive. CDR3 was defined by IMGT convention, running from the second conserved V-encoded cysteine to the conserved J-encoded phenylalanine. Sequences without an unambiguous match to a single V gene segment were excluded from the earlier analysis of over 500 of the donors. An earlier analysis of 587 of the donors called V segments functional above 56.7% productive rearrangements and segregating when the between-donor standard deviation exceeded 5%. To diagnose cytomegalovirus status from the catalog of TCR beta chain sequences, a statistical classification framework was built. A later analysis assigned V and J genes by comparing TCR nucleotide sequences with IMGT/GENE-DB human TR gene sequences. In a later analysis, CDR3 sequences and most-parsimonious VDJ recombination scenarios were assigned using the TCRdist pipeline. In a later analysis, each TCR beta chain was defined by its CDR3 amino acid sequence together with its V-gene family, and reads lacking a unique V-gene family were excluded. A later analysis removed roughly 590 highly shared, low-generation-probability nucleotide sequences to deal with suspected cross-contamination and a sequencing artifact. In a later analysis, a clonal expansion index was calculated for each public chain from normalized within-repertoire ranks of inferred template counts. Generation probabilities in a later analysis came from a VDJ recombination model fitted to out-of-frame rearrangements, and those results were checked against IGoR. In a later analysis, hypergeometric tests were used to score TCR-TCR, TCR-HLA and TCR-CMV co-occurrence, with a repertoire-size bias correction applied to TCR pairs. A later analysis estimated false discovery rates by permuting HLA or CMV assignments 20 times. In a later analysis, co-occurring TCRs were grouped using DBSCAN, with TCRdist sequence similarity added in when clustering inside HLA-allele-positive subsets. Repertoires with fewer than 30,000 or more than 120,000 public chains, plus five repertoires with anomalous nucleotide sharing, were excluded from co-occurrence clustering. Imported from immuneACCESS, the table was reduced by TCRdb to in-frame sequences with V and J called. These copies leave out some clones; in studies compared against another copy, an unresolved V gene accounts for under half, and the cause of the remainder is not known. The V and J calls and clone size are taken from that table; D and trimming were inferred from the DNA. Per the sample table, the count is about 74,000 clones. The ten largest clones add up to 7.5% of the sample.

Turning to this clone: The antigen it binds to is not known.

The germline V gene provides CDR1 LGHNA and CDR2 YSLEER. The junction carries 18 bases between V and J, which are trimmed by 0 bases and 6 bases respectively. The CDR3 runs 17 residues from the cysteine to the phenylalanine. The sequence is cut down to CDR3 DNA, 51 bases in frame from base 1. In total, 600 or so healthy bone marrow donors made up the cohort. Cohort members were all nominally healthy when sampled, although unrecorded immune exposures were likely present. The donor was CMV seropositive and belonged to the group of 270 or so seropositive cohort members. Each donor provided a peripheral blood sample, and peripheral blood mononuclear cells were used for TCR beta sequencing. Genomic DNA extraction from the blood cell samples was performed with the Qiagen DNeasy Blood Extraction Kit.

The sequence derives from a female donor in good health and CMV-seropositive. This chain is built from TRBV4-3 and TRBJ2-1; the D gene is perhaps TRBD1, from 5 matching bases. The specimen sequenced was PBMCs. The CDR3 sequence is CASSQDRGSRAANEQFF. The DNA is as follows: TGCGCCAGCAGCCAAGATAGGGGCAGCCGGGCGGCCAATGAGCAGTTCTTC.